This entry features one TCR beta chain sequence. Its antigen is unidentified. The sample holds other DNA sequences that translate to the same CDR3. This sample is part of a study of CD8+ T cells in alopecia areata. Study background: Patients in the treated group were given tofacitinib by mouth, 5 to 10 mg twice a day. Study findings and constraints: More clonal than normal scalp was lesional scalp, particularly alopecia totalis/universalis.

This CDR3 region has 13 residues. V lost 2 bases and J lost 1, with 3 bases in between. The germline CDR1 and CDR2 sequences are SGHDT and YYEEEE. The sequencing template was cDNA reverse transcribed from extracted RNA. The assay was immunoSEQ multiplex PCR, and TCRdb's table has in-frame clones only and misses some. The table lists 150,000 or so clones, 50% to 65% of them singletons. Peripheral blood, together with lesional scalp punch biopsies, was collected from alopecia areata patients. Sorted out of PBMCs were CD4+ T cells and CD8+ T cells. The rearrangement uses TRBV5-6 and TRBJ2-2; D gene unclear. The input for sequencing was CD8+ T cells sorted from blood, taken at week 0. The sequence derives from a human donor with alopecia areata. CDR3 in DNA: TGTGCCAGCAGCTTTGGGAACACCGGGGAGCTGTTTTTT. Amino acids: CASSFGNTGELFF.